The present entry profiles one T cell receptor beta chain with its context. Its antigen is currently unknown. The validation cohort, a group of around 120 subjects, included the donors and was separate from the approximately 670-subject first cohort. Assay used: immunoSEQ multiplex PCR; TCRdb lists only in-frame clones, some missing. The profile shows under 200,000 clones, 89% of them singletons. The data stem from a study of cytomegalovirus exposure and HLA in healthy donors. General observations from the study: A later analysis found first-cohort TCR clusters tended to co-occur in the roughly 120 validation repertoires.

CDR1 and CDR2 (germline): SNHLY, FYNNEI. Trimming cost V 4 bases and J 5 bases, with 5 bases left between them. This CDR3 comprises 11 residues. Sequenced: PBMCs. This clonotype was sampled from a woman younger than 30 in good health and CMV-seropositive. The gene calls are TRBV2 and TRBJ2-5; no reliable D call. The CDR3 bases are TGTGCCAGCAGTGTTCTGGAGACCCAGTACTTC. This codes for CASSVLETQYF.